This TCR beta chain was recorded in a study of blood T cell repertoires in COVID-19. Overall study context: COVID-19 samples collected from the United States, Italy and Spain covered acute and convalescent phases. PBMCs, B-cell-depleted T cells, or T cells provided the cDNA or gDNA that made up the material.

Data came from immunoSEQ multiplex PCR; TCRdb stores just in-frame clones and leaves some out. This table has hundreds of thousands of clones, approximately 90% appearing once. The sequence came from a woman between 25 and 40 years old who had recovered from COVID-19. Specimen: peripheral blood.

The CDR3 DNA sequence: TGTGCCAGCAGCTTAGAGGGACTAGCAGGCTATGAGCAGTTCTTC. It codes for CASSLEGLAGYEQFF. The V and J genes are TRBV7-8 and TRBJ2-1; 9 bases are shared with TRBD2. Per germline, CDR1 SGHVS and CDR2 FQNEAQ. Trimming at V came to 1 base and at J to 8 bases, leaving 6 bases not matched to a gene. The CDR3 length is 15 residues.